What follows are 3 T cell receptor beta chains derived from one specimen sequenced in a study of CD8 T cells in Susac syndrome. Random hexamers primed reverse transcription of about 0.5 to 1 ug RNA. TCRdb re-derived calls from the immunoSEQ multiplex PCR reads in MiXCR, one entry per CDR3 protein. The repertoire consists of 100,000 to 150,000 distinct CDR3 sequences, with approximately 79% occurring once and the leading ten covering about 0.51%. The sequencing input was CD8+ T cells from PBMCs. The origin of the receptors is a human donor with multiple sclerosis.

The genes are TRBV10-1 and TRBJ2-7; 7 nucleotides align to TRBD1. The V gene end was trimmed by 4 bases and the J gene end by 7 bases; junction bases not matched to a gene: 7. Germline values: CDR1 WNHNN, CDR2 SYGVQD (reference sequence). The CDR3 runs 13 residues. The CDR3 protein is CASSVGTDSEQYF. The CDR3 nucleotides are TGCGCCAGCAGTGTTGGGACAGACTCTGAGCAGTACTTC.

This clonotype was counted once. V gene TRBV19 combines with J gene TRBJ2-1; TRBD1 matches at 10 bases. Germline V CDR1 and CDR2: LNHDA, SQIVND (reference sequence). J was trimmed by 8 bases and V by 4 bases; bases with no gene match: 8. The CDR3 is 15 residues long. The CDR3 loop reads CASSNDRGLLDEQFF. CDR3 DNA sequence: TGTGCCAGTAGTAACGACAGGGGGCTACTCGATGAGCAGTTCTTC.

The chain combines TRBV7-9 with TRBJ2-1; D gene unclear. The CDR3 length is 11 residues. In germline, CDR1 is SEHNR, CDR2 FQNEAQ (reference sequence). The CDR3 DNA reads TGTGCTGAGGAGCGCGGCAATGAGCAGTTCTTC. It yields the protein CAEERGNEQFF.